Included here is one T cell receptor beta chain sequence, with context. Its antigen is still unknown. The data were taken from a study of graft-versus-host responses after intestinal transplantation. Background on the study: Multivisceral, liver-intestinal, or isolated intestinal grafts were transplanted into recipients.

The data were produced by immunoSEQ multiplex PCR, yet TCRdb's version contains in-frame clones alone and is incomplete. The data contain about 100,000 clones, 75% to 95% of them singletons. Germline V gives CDR1 SGHNT, CDR2 YYREEE (reference sequence). Trimming at V came to 2 bases and at J to 0 bases, leaving 1 base not matched to a gene. CDR3 size: 16 residues. The chain links TRBV5-4 to TRBJ2-3; 12 bases match TRBD2. The starting material was unstimulated CD8+ T cells sorted from spleen or lymph node cells, obtained before intestinal transplant. The TCR sequence derives from a human donor who received an intestinal transplant. CDR3 region: CASSFGTSGSTDTQYF. In nucleotides, the CDR3 is TGTGCCAGCAGCTTCGGGACTAGCGGGAGCACAGATACGCAGTATTTT.